What follows are 32 T cell receptor beta chains derived from one specimen sequenced in a study of CD4+ T cells in melanoma. The assay was immunoSEQ multiplex PCR, and TCRdb's table has in-frame clones only and misses some. The sample carries 110,000 to 150,000 clones, 85% to 95% recorded once. These TCRs come from a human donor with melanoma.

The rearrangement joins TRBV6-6 to TRBJ2-5, with D hard to call. The CDR3 runs to 14 residues. The V end was cut by 2 bases, the J end by 1 base, with 8 bases between. Looked up from germline, CDR1 is MNHNY and CDR2 is SVGAGI (reference sequence). The CDR3 is CASSYGGPQETQYF. CDR3 DNA: TGTGCCAGCAGTTACGGTGGTCCCCAAGAGACCCAGTACTTC.

The rearrangement joins TRBV23-1 to TRBJ2-6; D is uncertain. Being an ORF, TRBV23-1 has a function that is uncertain. CDR3 length: 13 amino acids. V lost 6 bases and J 3 bases, leaving 6 bases between the germline ends. The CDR3: CASRPGGANVLTF. The CDR3 nucleotides are TGCGCCAGCAGGCCGGGTGGGGCCAACGTCCTGACTTTC.

The chain joins TRBV7-6 to TRBJ1-4; a possible D gene is TRBD1 (5 bases). Trimming took 2 bases from V and 11 from J, leaving 9 bases between them. Germline CDR1 reads SGHVS; CDR2 reads FNYEAQ. The CDR3 totals 12 residues. CDR3 protein: CASSLLGEKLFF. The CDR3 region has the DNA TGTGCCAGCAGCTTATTGGGGGAGAAACTGTTTTTT.

V usage is TRBV13 and J usage is TRBJ2-3; a possible D gene is TRBD2 (6 bases). Germline loops: CDR1 PRHDT, CDR2 FYEKMQ (reference sequence). V was pared by 1 base and J by 5 bases, with 10 bases between. The CDR3 runs to 14 residues. The DNA for the CDR3 is TGTGCCAGCAGCTTAGTTGTCGGGGGAGATACGCAGTATTTT. Translated: CASSLVVGGDTQYF.

The V and J genes are TRBV7-9 and TRBJ2-5, with D unresolved. CDR3 length: 12 residues. Germline V gene lookup returns CDR1 SEHNR and CDR2 FQNEAQ (reference sequence). Trimming left V 8 bases short and J 5 bases short, with 12 bases between. The chain's CDR3 is CASGSAGETQYF. CDR3 DNA: TGTGCCAGCGGGTCCGCTGGGGAGACCCAGTACTTC.

On this clone itself: The same CDR3 arises from other DNA sequences in this sample as well. This chain links TRBV11-2 with TRBJ2-1; D may match TRBD1 or TRBD2 (5 bases each). V lost 1 base to trimming and J lost 2 bases, with 6 bases between them. The CDR3 sequence is 14 residues long. Germline loops: CDR1 SGHAT, CDR2 FQNNGV. Written as DNA, the CDR3 is TGTGCCAGCAGCTTAGGGGGGACCTACAATGAGCAGTTCTTC. Residues: CASSLGGTYNEQFF.

This clone was seen only a few times. The V call is TRBV5-1, the J call TRBJ2-3; D unresolved. The CDR3 is made up of 14 amino acids. CDR1 is SGHRS and CDR2 is YFSETQ in the germline V gene. V was shortened by 1 base and J by 6 bases, with 12 bases between the two germline ends. CDR3 sequence reads: CASSLSLLSDTQYF. The DNA for the CDR3 is TGCGCCAGCAGCTTGAGCCTTCTAAGCGATACGCAGTATTTT.

The chain employs TRBV5-4 and TRBJ1-2, with a tentative D call TRBD1 (6 bases). The ends were cut back, 4 bases at V and 2 bases at J, with 15 bases in the middle. The germline V gene encodes CDR1 SGHNT and CDR2 YYREEE (reference sequence). The CDR3 has 15 amino acids. The CDR3, as DNA: TGTGCCAGCAGCCCTCCGGGACACGAAAACTATGGCTACACCTTC. Encoded protein: CASSPPGHENYGYTF.

This clone was observed many times. The V call is TRBV7-3, the J call TRBJ2-1; D might be TRBD2 (7 bases). CDR1 is SGHTA, CDR2 FQGTGA, per germline. V was clipped by 3 bases and J by 6 bases, with 15 bases between them. This CDR3 contains 15 residues. The CDR3 DNA follows: TGTGCCAGCAGCTTCGGGAAGGGGGGGCGCAATGAGCAGTTCTTC. This gives the protein CASSFGKGGRNEQFF.

The chain is built from TRBV5-6 and TRBJ2-7; D may be TRBD1 or TRBD2 (6 bases each). CDR1 is SGHDT and CDR2 is YYEEEE in the germline V gene. The CDR3 runs 16 residues. V lost 0 bases to trimming and J lost 9 bases, with 22 bases between them. The CDR3 region is CASSLDSRGRGFAQYF. CDR3 DNA: TGTGCCAGCAGCTTGGACAGCAGGGGCCGGGGGTTCGCGCAGTACTTC.

The chain has TRBV18 and TRBJ1-4; D might be TRBD1 (5 bases). With 6 bases removed from V and 5 bases from J, the gap between germline ends came to 16 bases. Per the germline V gene, CDR1 is KGHSH and CDR2 is LQKENI. This CDR3 contains 15 residues. CDR3 sequence reads: CASSPTERQNEKLFF. The DNA of the CDR3 is TGTGCCAGCTCGCCGACAGAGCGCCAAAATGAAAAACTGTTTTTT.

With respect to this clone: The sample holds other DNA sequences that translate to the same CDR3. The rearrangement uses TRBV5-1 and TRBJ2-7; weak D call: TRBD1 (5 bases). Between the trimmed V and J ends, which lost 0 bases and 3 bases, there was a span of 13 bases. Per the germline V gene, CDR1 is SGHRS and CDR2 is YFSETQ. This CDR3 contains 15 residues. CDR3 coding DNA: TGCGCCAGCAGCTTGGGGGGTGGGCAGGGCTACGAGCAGTACTTC. This translates into CASSLGGGQGYEQYF.

This clone came up many times. V and J are TRBV5-4 and TRBJ1-2, with TRBD1 matching over 9 bases. The J segment lost 5 bases and the V segment lost 5 bases, leaving 4 bases of the junction unmatched. CDR3 length: 13 residues. From germline, CDR1 is SGHNT and CDR2 YYREEE (reference sequence). CDR3 DNA: TGTGCCAGCAGAAACAGGGGGCGTTATGGCTACACCTTC. Protein sequence: CASRNRGRYGYTF.

The chain joins TRBV5-1 to TRBJ1-5; 9 bases fit TRBD1. CDR1 and CDR2 from the germline V gene are SGHRS and YFSETQ. The CDR3 loop spans 12 amino acids. V gave up 8 bases and J gave up 4 bases; unmatched junction bases: 1. CDR3 protein: CARQGANQPQHF. Written as DNA, the CDR3 is TGCGCCAGACAGGGGGCGAATCAGCCCCAGCATTTT.

The J gene is TRBJ1-2, the V gene TRBV6-5; 7 bases map to TRBD1. After removal of 0 bases from V and 10 bases from J, the junction contained 5 bases not matched to a gene. CDR3 length: 13 residues. Germline CDR1 is MNHEY and CDR2 is SVGAGI. CDR3: CASSYSGRGDYTF. The CDR3 coding sequence is TGTGCCAGCAGTTACTCTGGCAGGGGGGACTACACCTTC.

V and J are TRBV5-1 and TRBJ2-7; weak D call: TRBD2 (5 bases). V dropped 0 bases and J dropped 2 bases, with 15 bases sitting between them. The CDR3 sequence is 16 residues long. The germline V gene has CDR1 SGHRS and CDR2 YFSETQ. For the CDR3, the DNA is TGCGCCAGCAGCTTGGATCGCGGAGGCAGCACCTACGAGCAGTACTTC. Protein: CASSLDRGGSTYEQYF.

The gene calls are TRBV7-9 and TRBJ2-7; D not resolved. Germline V gives CDR1 SEHNR, CDR2 FQNEAQ (reference sequence). The CDR3 sequence is 13 residues long. Trimming took off 5 bases at V and 4 bases at J, with 12 bases between the two ends. The CDR3 here is CASSQPALYEQYF. CDR3 DNA: TGTGCCAGCAGCCAGCCGGCTCTTTACGAGCAGTACTTC.

A single count supports this clone. The V and J genes are TRBV19 and TRBJ1-5, with D possibly matching TRBD1 (6 bases). Trimming stripped 1 base from V and 6 bases from J, with 10 bases between. The germline CDR1 and CDR2 sequences are LNHDA and SQIVND (reference sequence). This CDR3 is built from 14 residues. DNA for the CDR3: TGTGCCAGTAGTATAGGCCAGGGGCCTCAGCCCCAGCATTTT. Protein: CASSIGQGPQPQHF.

V usage is TRBV6-5 and J usage is TRBJ1-5; D uncertain. CDR1 and CDR2 (germline): MNHEY, SVGAGI. This CDR3 contains 15 residues. V was trimmed by 5 bases and J by 0 bases, leaving 11 bases between them. CDR3 nucleotides: TGTGCCAGCAGTCAGACACCAAATAGCAATCAGCCCCAGCATTTT. Translation: CASSQTPNSNQPQHF.

The chain combines TRBV18 with TRBJ1-1; D remains ambiguous. V gave up 3 bases and J gave up 0 bases, with 8 bases separating them. The length of the CDR3 is 14 residues. Germline CDR1 reads KGHSH; CDR2 reads LQKENI. CDR3 DNA sequence: TGTGCCAGCTCACCTCCGACGTTGAACACTGAAGCTTTCTTT. This codes for CASSPPTLNTEAFF.

The chain couples TRBV19 to TRBJ1-5, with D hard to call. Trimming took 1 base from V and 2 from J, leaving 12 bases between them. The CDR3 consists of 16 residues. CDR1 is LNHDA, CDR2 SQIVND, per germline (reference sequence). DNA of the CDR3: TGTGCCAGTAGTATAGTTCCGGGTTTCGGCAATCAGCCCCAGCATTTT. Its translation: CASSIVPGFGNQPQHF.

V usage is TRBV11-2 and J usage is TRBJ1-6; unclear D gene. V lost 5 bases and J lost 9, with 17 bases in between. The CDR3 length is 15 residues. Germline assignment: CDR1 SGHAT and CDR2 FQNNGV. CDR3 coding DNA: TGTGCCAGCAGCCCGAGGGTTGCGGGTGGTTCACCCCTCCACTTT. It translates to CASSPRVAGGSPLHF.

This chain uses TRBV18 with TRBJ1-6; TRBD1 agrees at 8 bases. The J segment lost 9 bases and the V segment lost 3 bases, leaving 7 bases of the junction unmatched. There are 15 residues in the CDR3. Germline V gene sequence: CDR1 KGHSH, CDR2 LQKENI. CDR3 nucleotide sequence: TGTGCCAGCTCACCGGAAACAGGGGGGGGTTCACCCCTCCACTTT. Its translation: CASSPETGGGSPLHF.

The chain links TRBV30 to TRBJ2-7, with unresolved D. The CDR3 runs to 13 residues. V dropped 2 bases and J dropped 2 bases, with 10 bases sitting between them. Germline values: CDR1 GTSNPN, CDR2 SVGIG (reference sequence). The CDR3 nucleotides read TGTGCCTGGAGTCGGAATGACGCCTACGAGCAGTACTTC. Its translation: CAWSRNDAYEQYF.

This clone was recorded only once. This rearrangement joins TRBV4-1 to TRBJ2-2; possible D gene TRBD2, 5 bases. This CDR3 contains 15 residues. V was clipped by 5 bases and J by 2 bases, with 12 bases between them. Looked up from germline, CDR1 is MGHRA and CDR2 is YSYEKL. The CDR3: CASSSLGSNTGELFF. DNA of the CDR3: TGCGCCAGCAGCTCCCTGGGGAGTAACACCGGGGAGCTGTTTTTT.

The CDR3 is CASSLALGDTQYF. The CDR3 DNA reads as TGTGCCAGCAGCTTAGCCCTGGGAGATACGCAGTATTTT. The rearrangement links TRBV7-6 to TRBJ2-3; no reliable D call. The V gene lost 0 bases and the J gene lost 5 bases, with 6 bases spanning the gap. The CDR3 is 13 residues long. Germline lookup yields CDR1 SGHVS and CDR2 FNYEAQ.

This chain connects TRBV5-1 to TRBJ2-3; D ambiguous. Germline CDR1 and CDR2: SGHRS and YFSETQ. CDR3 length equals 15 residues. V was trimmed by 4 bases and J by 0 bases, leaving 12 bases between them. The DNA for the CDR3 is TGCGCCAGCAGCCCCGGTGCTTCGAGCACAGATACGCAGTATTTT. It codes for CASSPGASSTDTQYF.

The V gene is TRBV6-1, the J gene TRBJ2-7; possibly TRBD2 for D (5 bases). The CDR3 length is 14 residues. Germline CDR1 and CDR2: MNHNS and SASEGT. V lost 5 bases and J 2 bases, leaving 13 bases between the germline ends. The CDR3 sequence is CASSPWGVTYEQYF. In DNA, the CDR3 is TGTGCCAGCAGTCCTTGGGGAGTTACCTACGAGCAGTACTTC.

CDR3 nucleotides: TGTGCCAGCACCCGGCGTAGCGGGAGCCAAGGGGGGGGGAATGAGCAGTTCTTC. Translated, it gives CASTRRSGSQGGGNEQFF. The genes are TRBV7-8 and TRBJ2-1, with 9 positions matching TRBD2. This CDR3 comprises 18 residues. V lost 7 bases to trimming and J lost 7 bases; unmatched junction nucleotides: 20. Germline CDR1 reads SGHVS; CDR2 reads FQNEAQ.

The chain has TRBV5-4 and TRBJ2-7, with 7 bases aligning to TRBD1. Looked up from germline, CDR1 is SGHNT and CDR2 is YYREEE (reference sequence). CDR3 length: 14 amino acids. Losses at the gene ends were 3 bases for V and 2 bases for J; bases not matched to a gene: 5. DNA for the CDR3: TGTGCCAGCAGCTGGGATGGGACAGCCTACGAGCAGTACTTC. Translated, it gives CASSWDGTAYEQYF. The complete variable domain, with remaining parts taken from reference TRBV5-4 and TRBJ2-7, reads ETGVTQSPTHLIKTRGQQVTLRCSSQSGHNTVSWYQQALGQGPQFIFQYYREEENGRGNFPPRFSGLQFPNYSSELNVNALELDDSALYLCASSWDGTAYEQYFGPGTRLTVT.

The rearrangement joins TRBV30 to TRBJ2-3; 8 positions match TRBD2. Looked up from germline, CDR1 is GTSNPN and CDR2 is SVGIG (reference sequence). The ends lost 7 bases at V and 4 bases at J; junction bases unmatched: 10. CDR3 size: 14 residues. The CDR3 DNA follows: TGTGCCTATTATCGGGGGGGCGGGGCAGATACGCAGTATTTT. Translating it yields CAYYRGGGADTQYF.

The CDR3 DNA reads TGTGCCAGTAGGCGGACTGACTTTAATGAAAAACTGTTTTTT. Amino acid sequence: CASRRTDFNEKLFF. The chain uses TRBV19 and TRBJ1-4; D not resolved. The CDR3 contains 14 residues. CDR1 is LNHDA, CDR2 SQIVND, per germline (reference sequence). V lost 6 bases and J lost 4, with 12 bases in between.